This TCR beta chain was recorded in a study of T cell changes during pregnancy in multiple sclerosis. Profiling relied on immunoSEQ multiplex PCR, and the TCRdb table lists in-frame clones only, not all of them. The table includes 30,000 to 40,000 clones, 90% to 95% detected once. This receptor was identified in a female donor with multiple sclerosis, enrolled in a pregnancy study. The sequences come from CD8+ T cells from peripheral blood mononuclear cells, collected in the third trimester of pregnancy.

The CDR3 sequence: CAIRGDDYEQYF. CDR3 DNA sequence: TGTGCCATCAGGGGCGATGACTACGAGCAGTACTTC. V usage is TRBV10-3 and J usage is TRBJ2-7, with D unclear. Trimming pared 6 bases from V and 3 bases from J, leaving 9 bases between. The V gene's germline CDR1 is ENHRY and CDR2 SYGVKD. This CDR3 has 12 amino acids.